This T cell receptor (beta chain) was profiled in a study of blood T cell repertoires in COVID-19. Study at large: Sample material is recorded as cDNA or gDNA derived from T cells, B-cell-depleted T cells, or PBMCs.

In the source study's methods: Amplification with reference gene primers provided the estimates of nucleated cell counts. The protocol was immunoSEQ multiplex PCR, while the TCRdb copy is restricted to in-frame clones and leaves out a portion. Clone size and V and J calls were adopted from that table, with D and trimming inferred from the DNA. Of some 240,000 clones in the sample, approximately 89% were seen once. This receptor was identified in a woman in her 40s who had recovered from COVID-19. Sequenced input: peripheral blood.

CDR3 residues: CATRGSRTDTQYF. The CDR3 DNA reads as TGTGCCACCAGGGGCAGTCGCACAGATACGCAGTATTTT. The V and J genes are TRBV24-1 and TRBJ2-3; no clear D gene. The CDR3 consists of 13 residues. Germline loops: CDR1 KGHDR, CDR2 SFDVKD. The V end lost 7 bases, the J end lost 1 base, and 8 bases lay between the germline ends.